These 15 T cell receptor beta chains were sequenced from one sample in a study of shared clonotypes between healthy human individuals. The repertoire was sequenced with immunoSEQ multiplex PCR; TCRdb's copy has only in-frame clones and lacks some. In the table there are over a million clones, about 98% of which are singletons. Sequenced material: naive CD4+ T cells sorted from blood. Sample subset: CD45RA+ positively selected. These receptors originate from a man aged 25-45 years in good health.

V is TRBV11-3 and J is TRBJ2-3; D ambiguous. Germline CDR1 SGHNT, CDR2 YENEEA. Trimming removed 5 bases at V and 6 bases at J, with 9 bases between. This CDR3 has 12 amino acids. For the CDR3, the DNA is TGTGCCAGCAGCCTATTAGGCGATACGCAGTATTTT. It is translated as CASSLLGDTQYF.

The chain uses TRBV5-4 and TRBJ2-2, with D tentatively TRBD2 (6 bases). V lost 4 bases and J 1 base, leaving 11 bases between the germline ends. Germline CDR1 and CDR2: SGHNT and YYREEE (reference sequence). The CDR3 extends over 15 amino acids. The CDR3 loop is CASSLGSGNTGELFF. As DNA, the CDR3 is TGTGCCAGCAGCCTAGGTAGCGGGAACACCGGGGAGCTGTTTTTT. The variable domain in full, with the rest retrieved from reference TRBV5-4 and TRBJ2-2, is ETGVTQSPTHLIKTRGQQVTLRCSSQSGHNTVSWYQQALGQGPQFIFQYYREEENGRGNFPPRFSGLQFPNYSSELNVNALELDDSALYLCASSLGSGNTGELFFGEGSRLTVL.

The J gene is TRBJ2-1, the V gene TRBV5-1; 15 nucleotides agree with TRBD2. The CDR3 runs to 15 residues. Trimming at V came to 9 bases and at J to 8 bases, leaving 9 bases not matched to a gene. CDR1 SGHRS and CDR2 YFSETQ come from the germline V gene. CDR3 residues: CANGLAGGERDEQFF. CDR3 nucleotides: TGCGCCAACGGACTAGCGGGAGGGGAAAGGGATGAGCAGTTCTTC.

For the CDR3, the DNA is TGTGCCAGCAGTGATTTTCAAGAGACCCAGTACTTC. Translating it yields CASSDFQETQYF. This sequence joins TRBV6-1 and TRBJ2-5; D ambiguous. V lost 3 bases to trimming and J lost 2 bases, with 4 bases between them. The germline gives CDR1 MNHNS, CDR2 SASEGT. This CDR3 region has 12 residues.

This sequence joins TRBV20-1 and TRBJ2-5; D unclear. V was clipped by 8 bases and J by 7 bases, with 14 bases between them. This CDR3 region has 11 residues. Germline-derived CDR1 and CDR2 are DFQATT and SNEGSKA (reference sequence). CDR3: CSPIFRVTQYF. CDR3 nucleotides: TGCAGTCCCATTTTTCGCGTGACCCAGTACTTC.

The rearrangement links TRBV5-1 to TRBJ1-3; D not certain. V shed 2 bases and J shed 8 bases, with 17 bases lying between them. The germline gives CDR1 SGHRS, CDR2 YFSETQ. This CDR3 comprises 15 residues. This CDR3 is CASSLLSPTEDTIYF. DNA for the CDR3: TGCGCCAGCAGCTTACTGTCCCCCACGGAGGACACCATATATTTT.

CDR3 region: CASSGWGSSGANVLTF. In DNA, the CDR3 is TGTGCCAGCAGCGGATGGGGGTCCTCTGGGGCCAACGTCCTGACTTTC. The chain has TRBV7-8 and TRBJ2-6; D tentatively fits TRBD1 or TRBD2 (5 bases each). The V end was cut by 5 bases, the J end by 0 bases, with 11 bases between. CDR1 is SGHVS and CDR2 is FQNEAQ in the germline V gene. The CDR3 length is 16 residues.

The rearrangement uses TRBV29-1 and TRBJ2-7; a weak D match, TRBD2 (6 bases). Trimming cost V 7 bases and J 5 bases, with 18 bases left between them. Germline values: CDR1 SQVTM, CDR2 ANQGSEA. This CDR3 is 13 amino acids long. Here the CDR3 reads CSAGRGRPNEQYF. CDR3 nucleotide sequence: TGCAGCGCCGGTCGGGGGAGACCCAACGAGCAGTACTTC.

As regards this clone: This specimen includes other DNA sequences encoding the same CDR3. This chain uses TRBV19 with TRBJ2-1, with D hard to call. CDR1 and CDR2 (germline): LNHDA, SQIVND (reference sequence). The CDR3 spans 13 residues. V gave up 2 bases and J gave up 4 bases, with 6 bases separating them. The CDR3 DNA is TGTGCCAGTAGTATACGTGGGTACAATGAGCAGTTCTTC. It encodes CASSIRGYNEQFF. The full variable domain, completed using reference TRBV19 and TRBJ2-1, is DGGITQSPKYLFRKEGQNVTLSCEQNLNHDAMYWYRQDPGQGLRLIYYSQIVNDFQKGDIAEGYSVSREKKESFPLTVTSAQKNPTAFYLCASSIRGYNEQFFGPGTRLTVL.

The rearrangement links TRBV5-7 to TRBJ2-1; TRBD1 matches at 7 bases. TRBV5-7 is known as an ORF, though its function is uncertain. With V trimmed by 5 bases and J by 15 bases, 20 bases remained unmatched. The CDR3 runs 15 residues. CDR3 sequence reads: CASREGQKVGFWRFF. CDR3 DNA: TGTGCCAGCAGAGAGGGACAGAAAGTCGGGTTTTGGCGGTTCTTC.

The chain carries TRBV4-1 and TRBJ2-7; maybe TRBD2 (7 bases). The CDR3 is 16 amino acids. The V end was cut by 4 bases, the J end by 1 base, with 17 bases between. Germline V lookup: CDR1 MGHRA, CDR2 YSYEKL. This CDR3 is CASSRGGLARSYEQYF. The DNA for the CDR3 is TGCGCCAGCAGCCGGGGGGGGCTAGCGAGATCCTACGAGCAGTACTTC.

The rearrangement uses TRBV18 and TRBJ2-7, with 11 bases identical to TRBD2. The CDR3 loop spans 16 amino acids. The V and J ends lost 3 bases and 4 bases, in that order; junction bases with no gene match: 8. Per the germline V gene, CDR1 is KGHSH and CDR2 is LQKENI. CDR3 protein: CASSPLTSGRQYEQYF. CDR3 DNA: TGTGCCAGCTCACCGCTTACTAGCGGGAGACAGTACGAGCAGTACTTC.

This clone came up once. This rearrangement joins TRBV7-2 to TRBJ2-1, with D unclear. In germline, CDR1 is SGHTA, CDR2 FQGNSA. Trimming cost V 4 bases and J 0 bases, with 13 bases left between them. The CDR3 contains 16 residues. The CDR3 bases are TGTGCCAGCAGCTCCTCGGGCGGAAGCTCCTACAATGAGCAGTTCTTC. Translation gives CASSSSGGSSYNEQFF.

The chain couples TRBV7-3 to TRBJ2-7, with 7 nucleotides matching TRBD2. The CDR3 runs 14 residues. V was pared by 5 bases and J by 1 base, with 5 bases of the junction left unmatched. Germline values: CDR1 SGHTA, CDR2 FQGTGA. The CDR3 protein is CASSGEGGSYEQYF. In nucleotides, the CDR3 is TGTGCCAGCAGCGGGGAGGGAGGTTCCTACGAGCAGTACTTC.

The chain joins TRBV6-1 to TRBJ2-5; D gene ambiguous. Per germline, CDR1 MNHNS and CDR2 SASEGT. Trimming stripped 6 bases from V and 5 bases from J, with 19 bases between. The CDR3 is 15 amino acids. Here the CDR3 DNA reads TGTGCCAGCAGCCAATTAACATTGGTGGAGGAGACCCAGTACTTC. It yields the protein CASSQLTLVEETQYF.